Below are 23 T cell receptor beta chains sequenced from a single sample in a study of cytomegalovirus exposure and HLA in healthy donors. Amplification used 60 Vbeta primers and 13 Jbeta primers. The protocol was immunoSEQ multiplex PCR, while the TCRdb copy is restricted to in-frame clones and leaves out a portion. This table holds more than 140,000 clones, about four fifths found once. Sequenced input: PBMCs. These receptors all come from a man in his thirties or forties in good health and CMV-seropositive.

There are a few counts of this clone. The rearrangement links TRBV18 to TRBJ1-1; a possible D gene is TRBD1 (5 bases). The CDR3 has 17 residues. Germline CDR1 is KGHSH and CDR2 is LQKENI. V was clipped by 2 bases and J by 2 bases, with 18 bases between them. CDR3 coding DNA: TGTGCCAGCTCACCAGTCGGGCCCCCTGGGGCAAACACTGAAGCTTTCTTT. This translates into CASSPVGPPGANTEAFF.

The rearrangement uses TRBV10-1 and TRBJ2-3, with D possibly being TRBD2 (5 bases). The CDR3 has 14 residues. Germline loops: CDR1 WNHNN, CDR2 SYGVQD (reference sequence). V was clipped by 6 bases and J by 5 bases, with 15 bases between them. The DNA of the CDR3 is TGCGCCAGCAGCCCTCGGGGAAAAGTAGATACGCAGTATTTT. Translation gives CASSPRGKVDTQYF.

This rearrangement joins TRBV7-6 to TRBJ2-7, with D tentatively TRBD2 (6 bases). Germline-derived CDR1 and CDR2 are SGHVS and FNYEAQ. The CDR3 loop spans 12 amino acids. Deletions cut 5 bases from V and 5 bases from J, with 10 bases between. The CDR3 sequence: CASSLDYHEQYF. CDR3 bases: TGTGCCAGCAGCCTGGACTATCACGAGCAGTACTTC.

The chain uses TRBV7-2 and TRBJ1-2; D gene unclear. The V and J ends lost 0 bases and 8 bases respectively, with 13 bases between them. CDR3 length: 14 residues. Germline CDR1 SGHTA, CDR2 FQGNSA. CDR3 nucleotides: TGTGCCAGCAGCTTAGCGACTATTCAACGGGGCTACACCTTC. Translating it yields CASSLATIQRGYTF.

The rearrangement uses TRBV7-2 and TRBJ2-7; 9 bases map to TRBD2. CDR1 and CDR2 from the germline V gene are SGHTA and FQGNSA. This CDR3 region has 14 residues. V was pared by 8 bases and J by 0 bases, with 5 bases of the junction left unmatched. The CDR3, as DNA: TGTGCCAGCCGGGGCGGGGGGGCCTCCTACGAGCAGTACTTC. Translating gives CASRGGGASYEQYF. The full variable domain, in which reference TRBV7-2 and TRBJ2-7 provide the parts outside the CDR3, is GAGVSQSPSNKVTEKGKDVELRCDPISGHTALYWYRQSLGQGLEFLIYFQGNSAPDKSGLPSDRFSAERTGGSVSTLTIQRTQQEDSAVYLCASRGGGASYEQYFGPGTRLTVT.

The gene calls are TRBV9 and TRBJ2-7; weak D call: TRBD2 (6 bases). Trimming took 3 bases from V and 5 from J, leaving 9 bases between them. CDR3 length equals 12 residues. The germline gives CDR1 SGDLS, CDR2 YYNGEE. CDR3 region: CASSDRRDEQYF. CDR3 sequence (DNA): TGTGCCAGCAGCGATAGGAGGGACGAGCAGTACTTC. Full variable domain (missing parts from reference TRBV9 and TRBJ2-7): DSGVTQTPKHLITATGQRVTLRCSPRSGDLSVYWYQQSLDQGLQFLIQYYNGEERAKGNILERFSAQQFPDLHSELNLSSLELGDSALYFCASSDRRDEQYFGPGTRLTVT.

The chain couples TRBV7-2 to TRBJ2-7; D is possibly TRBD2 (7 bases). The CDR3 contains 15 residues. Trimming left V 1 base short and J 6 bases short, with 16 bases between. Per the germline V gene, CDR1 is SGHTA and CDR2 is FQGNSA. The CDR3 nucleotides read TGTGCCAGCAGCTTAGACAGGGCGGGAGTCTCCGAGCAGTACTTC. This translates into CASSLDRAGVSEQYF.

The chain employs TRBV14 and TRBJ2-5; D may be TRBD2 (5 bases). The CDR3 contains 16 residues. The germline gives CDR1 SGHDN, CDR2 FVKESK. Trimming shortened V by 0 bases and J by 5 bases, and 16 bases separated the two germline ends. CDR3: CASSQDRTRDAETQYF. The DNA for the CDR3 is TGTGCCAGCAGCCAAGATCGAACCCGGGATGCCGAGACCCAGTACTTC.

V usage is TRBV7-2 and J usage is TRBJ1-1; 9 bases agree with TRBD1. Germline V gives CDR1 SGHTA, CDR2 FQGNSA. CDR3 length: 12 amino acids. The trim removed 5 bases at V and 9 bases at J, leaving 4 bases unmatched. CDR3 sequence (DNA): TGTGCCAGCAGCGTACAGGGGGCGCAAGCTTTCTTT. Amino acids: CASSVQGAQAFF.

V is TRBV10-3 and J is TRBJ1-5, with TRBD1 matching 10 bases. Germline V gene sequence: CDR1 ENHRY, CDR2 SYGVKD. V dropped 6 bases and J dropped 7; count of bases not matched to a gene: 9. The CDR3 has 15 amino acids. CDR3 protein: CAISPGTGARQPQHF. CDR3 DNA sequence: TGTGCCATCAGCCCCGGGACAGGGGCGAGGCAGCCCCAGCATTTT.

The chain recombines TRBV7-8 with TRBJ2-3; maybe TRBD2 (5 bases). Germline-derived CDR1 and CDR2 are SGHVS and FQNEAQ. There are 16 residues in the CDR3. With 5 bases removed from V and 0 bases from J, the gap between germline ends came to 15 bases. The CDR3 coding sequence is TGTGCCAGCAGCCCATTGGACTTCACTAGCACAGATACGCAGTATTTT. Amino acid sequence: CASSPLDFTSTDTQYF.

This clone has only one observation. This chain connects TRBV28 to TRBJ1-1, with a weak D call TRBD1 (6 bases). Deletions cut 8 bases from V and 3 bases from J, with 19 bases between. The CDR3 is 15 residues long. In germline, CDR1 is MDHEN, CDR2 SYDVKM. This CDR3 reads CASYPGGEGDTEAFF. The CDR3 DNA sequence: TGTGCCAGCTATCCCGGTGGGGAGGGGGACACTGAAGCTTTCTTT.

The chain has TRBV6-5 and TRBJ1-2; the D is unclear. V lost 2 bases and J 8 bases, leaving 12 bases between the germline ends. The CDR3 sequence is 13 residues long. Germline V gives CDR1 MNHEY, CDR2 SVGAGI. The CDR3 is CASSYVLGGGYTF. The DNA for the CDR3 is TGTGCCAGCAGTTACGTCCTGGGCGGGGGCTACACCTTC.

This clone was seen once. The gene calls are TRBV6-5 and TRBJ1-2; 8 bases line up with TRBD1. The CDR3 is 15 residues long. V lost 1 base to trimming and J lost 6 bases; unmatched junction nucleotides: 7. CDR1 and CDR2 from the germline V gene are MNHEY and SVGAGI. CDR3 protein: CASSYYNRQGNGYTF. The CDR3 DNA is TGTGCCAGCAGTTACTACAACCGACAGGGGAATGGCTACACCTTC.

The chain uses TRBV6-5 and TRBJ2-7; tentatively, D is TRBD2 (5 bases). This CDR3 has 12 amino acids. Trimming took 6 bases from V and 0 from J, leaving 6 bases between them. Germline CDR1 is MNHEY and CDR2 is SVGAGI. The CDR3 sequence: CASRGASYEQYF. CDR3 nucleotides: TGTGCCAGCAGGGGAGCCTCCTACGAGCAGTACTTC.

The DNA for the CDR3 is TGTGCCAGCAGTTGGGAACAGGGAGTTTCCAATCAGCCCCAGCATTTT. It codes for CASSWEQGVSNQPQHF. The chain joins TRBV2 to TRBJ1-5; D might be TRBD1 (6 bases). The V gene's germline CDR1 is SNHLY and CDR2 FYNNEI. V lost 5 bases to trimming and J lost 3 bases, with 17 bases between them. The CDR3 loop spans 16 amino acids. Drawing the rest from reference TRBV2 and TRBJ1-5, the complete variable domain is EPEVTQTPSHQVTQMGQEVILRCVPISNHLYFYWYRQILGQKVEFLVSFYNNEISEKSEIFDDQFSVERPDGSNFTLKIRSTKLEDSAMYFCASSWEQGVSNQPQHFGDGTRLSIL.

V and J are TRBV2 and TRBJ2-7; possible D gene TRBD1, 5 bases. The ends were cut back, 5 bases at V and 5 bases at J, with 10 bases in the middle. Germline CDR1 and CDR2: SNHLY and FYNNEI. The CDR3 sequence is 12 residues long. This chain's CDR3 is CASSSQGHEQYF. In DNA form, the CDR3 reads TGTGCCAGCAGTTCCCAGGGTCACGAGCAGTACTTC.

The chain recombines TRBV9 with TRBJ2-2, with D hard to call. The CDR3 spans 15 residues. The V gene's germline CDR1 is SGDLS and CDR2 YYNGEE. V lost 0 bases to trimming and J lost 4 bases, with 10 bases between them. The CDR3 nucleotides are TGTGCCAGCAGCGTAGCTACTATCTCCACCGGGGAGCTGTTTTTT. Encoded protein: CASSVATISTGELFF.

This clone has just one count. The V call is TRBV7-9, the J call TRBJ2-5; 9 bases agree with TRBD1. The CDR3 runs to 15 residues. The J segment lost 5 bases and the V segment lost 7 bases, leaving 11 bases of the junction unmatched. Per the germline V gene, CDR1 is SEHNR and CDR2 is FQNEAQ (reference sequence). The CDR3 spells CASTTYRGRRETQYF. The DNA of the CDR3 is TGTGCCAGCACCACTTACAGGGGGCGTAGGGAGACCCAGTACTTC.

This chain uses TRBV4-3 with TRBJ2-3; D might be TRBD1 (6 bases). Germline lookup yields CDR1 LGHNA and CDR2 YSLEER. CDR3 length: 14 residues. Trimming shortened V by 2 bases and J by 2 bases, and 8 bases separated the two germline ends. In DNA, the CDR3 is TGCGCCAGCAGCCAAAACAGGGTCACAGATACGCAGTATTTT. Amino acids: CASSQNRVTDTQYF.

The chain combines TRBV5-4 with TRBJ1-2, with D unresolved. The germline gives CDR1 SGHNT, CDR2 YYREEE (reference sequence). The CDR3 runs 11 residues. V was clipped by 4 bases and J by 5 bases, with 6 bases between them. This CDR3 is CASSGGYGYTF. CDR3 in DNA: TGTGCCAGCAGCGGAGGGTATGGCTACACCTTC.

The CDR3 protein is CASSLSSGARGDTQYF. CDR3 DNA: TGTGCCAGCAGTTTAAGTAGCGGGGCAAGGGGGGATACGCAGTATTTT. The chain employs TRBV28 and TRBJ2-3; 8 bases align to TRBD2. The V segment lost 2 bases and the J segment 6 bases; nucleotides outside the gene matches: 10. The CDR3 covers 16 residues. Per the germline V gene, CDR1 is MDHEN and CDR2 is SYDVKM. The full variable domain, completed using reference TRBV28 and TRBJ2-3, is DVKVTQSSRYLVKRTGEKVFLECVQDMDHENMFWYRQDPGLGLRLIYFSYDVKMKEKGDIPEGYSVSREKKERFSLILESASTNQTSMYLCASSLSSGARGDTQYFGPGTRLTVL.

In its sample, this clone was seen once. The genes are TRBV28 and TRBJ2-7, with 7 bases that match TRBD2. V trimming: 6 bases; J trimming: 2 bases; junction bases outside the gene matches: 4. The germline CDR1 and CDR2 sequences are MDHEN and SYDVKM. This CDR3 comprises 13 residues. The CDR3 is CASRSGGTYEQYF. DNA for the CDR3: TGTGCCAGCAGATCGGGGGGTACCTACGAGCAGTACTTC.